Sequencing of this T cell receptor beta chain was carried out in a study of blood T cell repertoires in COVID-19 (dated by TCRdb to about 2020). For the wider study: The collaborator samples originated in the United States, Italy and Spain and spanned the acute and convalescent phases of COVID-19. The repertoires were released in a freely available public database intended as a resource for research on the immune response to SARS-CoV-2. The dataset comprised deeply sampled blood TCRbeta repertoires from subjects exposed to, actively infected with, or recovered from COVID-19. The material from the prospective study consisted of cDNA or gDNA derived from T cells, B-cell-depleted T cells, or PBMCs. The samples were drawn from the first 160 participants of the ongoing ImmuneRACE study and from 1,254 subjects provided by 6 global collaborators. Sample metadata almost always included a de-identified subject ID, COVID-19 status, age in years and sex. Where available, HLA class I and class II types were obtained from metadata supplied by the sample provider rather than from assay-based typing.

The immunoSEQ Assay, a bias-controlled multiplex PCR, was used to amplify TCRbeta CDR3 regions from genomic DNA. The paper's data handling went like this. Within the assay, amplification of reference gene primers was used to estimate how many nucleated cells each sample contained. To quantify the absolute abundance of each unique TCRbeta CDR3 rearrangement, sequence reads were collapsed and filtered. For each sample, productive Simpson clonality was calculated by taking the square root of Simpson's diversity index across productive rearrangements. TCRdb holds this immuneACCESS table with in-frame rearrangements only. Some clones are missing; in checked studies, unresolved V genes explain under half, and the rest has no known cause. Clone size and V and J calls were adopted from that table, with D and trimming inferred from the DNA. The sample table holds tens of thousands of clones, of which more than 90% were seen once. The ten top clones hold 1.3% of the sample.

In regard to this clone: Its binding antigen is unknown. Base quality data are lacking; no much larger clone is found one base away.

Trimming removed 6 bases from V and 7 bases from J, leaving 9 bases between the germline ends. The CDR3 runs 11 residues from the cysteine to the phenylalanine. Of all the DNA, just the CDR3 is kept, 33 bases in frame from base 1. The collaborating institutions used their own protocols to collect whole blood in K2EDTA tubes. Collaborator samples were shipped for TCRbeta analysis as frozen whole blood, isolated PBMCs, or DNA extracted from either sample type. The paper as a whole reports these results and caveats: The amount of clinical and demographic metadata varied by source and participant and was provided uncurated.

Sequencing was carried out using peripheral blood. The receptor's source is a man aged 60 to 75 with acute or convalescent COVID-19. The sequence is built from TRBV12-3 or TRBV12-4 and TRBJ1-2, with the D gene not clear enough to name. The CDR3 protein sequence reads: CASSSISGYTF. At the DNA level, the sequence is TGTGCCAGCAGCTCTATTAGTGGCTACACCTTC.